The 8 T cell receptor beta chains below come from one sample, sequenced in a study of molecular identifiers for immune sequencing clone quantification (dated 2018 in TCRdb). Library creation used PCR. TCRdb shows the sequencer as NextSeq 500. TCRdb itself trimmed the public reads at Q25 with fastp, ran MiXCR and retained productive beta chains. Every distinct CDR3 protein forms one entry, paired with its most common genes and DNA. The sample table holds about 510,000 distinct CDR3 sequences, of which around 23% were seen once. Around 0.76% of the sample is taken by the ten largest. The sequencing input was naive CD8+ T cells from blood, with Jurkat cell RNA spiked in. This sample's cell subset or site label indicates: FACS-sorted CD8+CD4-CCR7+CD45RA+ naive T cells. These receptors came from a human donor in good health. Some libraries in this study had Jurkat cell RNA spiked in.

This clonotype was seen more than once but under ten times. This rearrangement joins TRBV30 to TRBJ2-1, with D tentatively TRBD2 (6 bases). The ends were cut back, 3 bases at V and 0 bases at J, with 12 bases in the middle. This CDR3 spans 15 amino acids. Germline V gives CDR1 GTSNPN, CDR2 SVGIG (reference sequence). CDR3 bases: TGTGCCTGGAGGTGGGACGGGAGCTCCTACAATGAGCAGTTCTTC. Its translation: CAWRWDGSSYNEQFF.

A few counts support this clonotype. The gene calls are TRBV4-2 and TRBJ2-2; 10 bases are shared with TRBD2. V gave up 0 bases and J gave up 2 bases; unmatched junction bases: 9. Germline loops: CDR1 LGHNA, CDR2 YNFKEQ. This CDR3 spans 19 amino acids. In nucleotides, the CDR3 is TGTGCCAGCAGCCAAGAAGAGGGCCTAGCGGGAGTAAACACCGGGGAGCTGTTTTTT. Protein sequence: CASSQEEGLAGVNTGELFF.

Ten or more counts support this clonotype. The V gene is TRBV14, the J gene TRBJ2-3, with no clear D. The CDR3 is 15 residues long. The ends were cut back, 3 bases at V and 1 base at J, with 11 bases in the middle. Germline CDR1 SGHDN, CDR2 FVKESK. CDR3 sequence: CASSQNSVRTDTQYF. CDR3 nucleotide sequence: TGTGCCAGCAGCCAGAATAGTGTGCGCACAGATACGCAGTATTTT.

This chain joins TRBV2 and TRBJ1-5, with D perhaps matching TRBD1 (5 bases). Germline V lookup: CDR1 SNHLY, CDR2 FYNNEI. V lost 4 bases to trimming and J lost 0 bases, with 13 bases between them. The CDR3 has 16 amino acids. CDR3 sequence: CASSGGRPFSNQPQHF. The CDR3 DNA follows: TGTGCCAGCAGTGGGGGACGTCCGTTTAGCAATCAGCCCCAGCATTTT.

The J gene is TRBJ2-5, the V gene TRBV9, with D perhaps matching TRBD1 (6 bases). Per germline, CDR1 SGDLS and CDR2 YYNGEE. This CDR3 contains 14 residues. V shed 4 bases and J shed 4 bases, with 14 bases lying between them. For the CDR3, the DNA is TGTGCCAGCAGCCCCCACCAGGGGCCAGAGACCCAGTACTTC. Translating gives CASSPHQGPETQYF.

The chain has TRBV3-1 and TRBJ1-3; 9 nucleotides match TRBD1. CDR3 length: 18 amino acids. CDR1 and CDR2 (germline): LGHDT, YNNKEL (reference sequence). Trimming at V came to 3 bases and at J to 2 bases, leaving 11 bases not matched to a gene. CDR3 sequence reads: CASSQVLGRTGAGNTIYF. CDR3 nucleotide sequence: TGTGCCAGCAGCCAGGTTTTAGGCAGGACAGGGGCTGGAAACACCATATATTTT.

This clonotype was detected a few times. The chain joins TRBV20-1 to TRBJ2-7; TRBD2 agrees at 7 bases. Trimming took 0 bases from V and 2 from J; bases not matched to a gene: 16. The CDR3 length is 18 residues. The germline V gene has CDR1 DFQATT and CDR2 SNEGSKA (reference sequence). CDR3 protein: CSARDLGLTGGHPYEQYF. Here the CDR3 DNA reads TGCAGTGCTAGAGATTTGGGTCTTACGGGAGGCCACCCCTACGAGCAGTACTTC.

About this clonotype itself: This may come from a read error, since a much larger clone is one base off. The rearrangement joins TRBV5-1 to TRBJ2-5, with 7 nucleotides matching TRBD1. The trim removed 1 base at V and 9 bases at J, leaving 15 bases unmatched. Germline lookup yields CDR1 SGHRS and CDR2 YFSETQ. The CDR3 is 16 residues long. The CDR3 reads CASSLSFGFQGEPQYF. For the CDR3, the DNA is TGCGCCAGCAGCTTGTCCTTTGGCTTTCAGGGGGAGCCCCAGTACTTC.